Each of the 27 T cell receptor beta chains below was sequenced from the same sample in a study of blood T cell repertoires in COVID-19. Assay: immunoSEQ multiplex PCR; the TCRdb copy retains only in-frame clones and omits some. The table includes 45,000 to 55,000 clones, about 83% detected once. The specimen was peripheral blood. The receptors originated from a human donor in a cohort sampled during active COVID-19.

V is TRBV7-9 and J is TRBJ1-2; D not certain. V gave up 5 bases and J gave up 7 bases, with 17 bases separating them. This CDR3 spans 14 amino acids. CDR1 and CDR2 from the germline V gene are SEHNR and FQNEAQ (reference sequence). DNA for the CDR3: TGTGCCAGCAGCCAAAACGGTCCCTATGTTGGCTACACCTTC. It translates to CASSQNGPYVGYTF. Based on the CDR3 plus reference TRBV7-9 and TRBJ1-2, the full variable domain is DTGVSQNPRHKITKRGQNVTFRCDPISEHNRLYWYRQTLGQGPEFLTYFQNEAQLEKSRLLSDRFSAERPKGSFSTLEIQRTEQGDSAMYLCASSQNGPYVGYTFGSGTRLTVV.

The CDR3 DNA sequence: TGTGCCAGTAGTAAGGATCCAGCGCTGGAGACCCAGTACTTC. It encodes CASSKDPALETQYF. This chain uses TRBV19 with TRBJ2-5; D gene ambiguous. V was pared by 4 bases and J by 5 bases, with 14 bases between. This CDR3 region has 14 residues. CDR1 and CDR2 (germline): LNHDA, SQIVND (reference sequence).

V and J are TRBV29-1 and TRBJ1-1; 10 bases are a match to TRBD1. Germline-derived CDR1 and CDR2 are SQVTM and ANQGSEA. The ends lost 7 bases at V and 3 bases at J; junction bases unmatched: 8. The CDR3 runs 14 residues. The CDR3 reads CSDPRQGADTEAFF. Here the CDR3 DNA reads TGCAGCGACCCAAGACAGGGGGCAGACACTGAAGCTTTCTTT.

The chain employs TRBV11-2 and TRBJ2-3, with a tentative D call TRBD2 (6 bases). CDR1 and CDR2 (germline): SGHAT, FQNNGV. Trimming removed 4 bases from V and 3 bases from J, with 11 bases in between. This CDR3 spans 14 amino acids. Written as DNA, the CDR3 is TGTGCCAGCAGCTCCGGGACTTTTACAGATACGCAGTATTTT. It specifies CASSSGTFTDTQYF.

The chain uses TRBV7-8 and TRBJ1-2, with 7 positions matching TRBD1. This CDR3 region has 15 residues. Germline assignment: CDR1 SGHVS and CDR2 FQNEAQ. J gave up 5 bases and V 5 bases, and 11 bases lay outside the gene matches. Here the CDR3 reads CASSRDVRGLYGYTF. CDR3 in DNA: TGTGCCAGCAGCCGCGATGTGAGGGGGCTTTATGGCTACACCTTC.

The V call is TRBV29-1, the J call TRBJ1-4; weak D call: TRBD1 (5 bases). CDR3 length equals 13 residues. V dropped 7 bases and J dropped 8 bases, with 17 bases sitting between them. Germline CDR1 and CDR2: SQVTM and ANQGSEA. The CDR3 loop is CSALTGGEEKLFF. The CDR3 region has the DNA TGCAGCGCCCTCACGGGGGGGGAGGAAAAACTGTTTTTT.

V gene TRBV2 combines with J gene TRBJ1-2; no clear D gene. The CDR3 extends over 13 amino acids. Germline loops: CDR1 SNHLY, CDR2 FYNNEI. The V and J ends lost 1 base and 7 bases respectively, with 10 bases between them. This CDR3 is CASSEVTDGGYTF. The CDR3 region has the DNA TGTGCCAGCAGTGAAGTAACAGACGGTGGCTACACCTTC. Filled out from reference TRBV2 and TRBJ1-2, the complete variable domain reads EPEVTQTPSHQVTQMGQEVILRCVPISNHLYFYWYRQILGQKVEFLVSFYNNEISEKSEIFDDQFSVERPDGSNFTLKIRSTKLEDSAMYFCASSEVTDGGYTFGSGTRLTVV.

The rearrangement links TRBV7-9 to TRBJ1-6; D is undetermined. This CDR3 is built from 14 residues. Germline loops: CDR1 SEHNR, CDR2 FQNEAQ (reference sequence). Trimming removed 1 base from V and 7 bases from J, with 8 bases in between. The CDR3 region has the DNA TGTGCCAGCAGCTTAGTCGGGGAAAATTCACCCCTCCACTTT. It specifies CASSLVGENSPLHF.

This clone was detected once. The gene calls are TRBV6-6 and TRBJ1-5; TRBD1 might be the D (6 bases). There are 14 residues in the CDR3. Trimming took 7 bases from V and 5 from J, leaving 15 bases between them. CDR1 and CDR2 (germline): MNHNY, SVGAGI (reference sequence). Here the CDR3 DNA reads TGTGCCAGCATCCGGGACATCGGATATCAGCCCCAGCATTTT. Encoded protein: CASIRDIGYQPQHF.

The J gene is TRBJ1-1, the V gene TRBV6-5; maybe TRBD1 (6 bases). Trimming cost V 8 bases and J 1 base, with 14 bases left between them. This CDR3 contains 14 residues. CDR1 and CDR2 (germline): MNHEY, SVGAGI. CDR3 sequence: CASAWETGNTEAFF. CDR3 nucleotides: TGTGCCAGCGCCTGGGAGACAGGGAACACTGAAGCTTTCTTT.

V gene TRBV4-1 combines with J gene TRBJ2-2; D is unclear. CDR1 MGHRA and CDR2 YSYEKL come from the germline V gene. Trimming took off 5 bases at V and 9 bases at J, with 7 bases between the two ends. The CDR3 consists of 11 residues. As DNA, the CDR3 is TGCGCCAGCAGCGAGAATAGGGAGCTGTTTTTT. Amino acids: CASSENRELFF.

This clone was seen a handful of times. CDR3 in DNA: TGTGCCAGCAGCTCGACTAGCGGGGGGGCCGGTATGAGGGATACGCAGTATTTT. Protein: CASSSTSGGAGMRDTQYF. The chain has TRBV7-2 and TRBJ2-3; 14 bases are shared with TRBD2. Germline V gene lookup returns CDR1 SGHTA and CDR2 FQGNSA. J was trimmed by 6 bases and V by 4 bases; bases with no gene match: 12. The CDR3 is made up of 18 amino acids.

The CDR3 is CAWSVPPFSVLTF. The CDR3 DNA reads TGTGCCTGGAGTGTACCCCCTTTCAGCGTCCTGACTTTC. The rearrangement links TRBV30 to TRBJ2-6; D unresolved. Germline V gene sequence: CDR1 GTSNPN, CDR2 SVGIG (reference sequence). With 0 bases removed from V and 12 bases from J, the gap between germline ends came to 12 bases. The CDR3 is 13 residues long.

The chain has TRBV6-5 and TRBJ2-7; TRBD2 might be the D (5 bases). V shed 6 bases and J shed 6 bases, with 21 bases lying between them. This CDR3 is built from 15 residues. CDR1 MNHEY and CDR2 SVGAGI come from the germline V gene. In DNA, the CDR3 is TGTGCCAGCAGCGAGTTAACGGCGGGTTCTGGCGAGCAGTACTTC. Encoded protein: CASSELTAGSGEQYF.

As for this clone: Compared with germline, one end of the junction differs, possibly owing to a read error. The chain links TRBV7-7 to TRBJ1-2; 7 positions match TRBD1. This CDR3 region has 20 residues. CDR1 and CDR2 from the germline V gene are SSHAT and FNYEAQ (reference sequence). DNA of the CDR3: TGTGCTAGCAGCGCCCTCCCGGGACAGATCTTACGAGTTACTAACTATGGCTACACCTTC. Its protein is CASSALPGQILRVTNYGYTF.

The chain employs TRBV4-2 and TRBJ1-4; a weak D match, TRBD1 (6 bases). Trimming took 3 bases from V and 7 from J, leaving 12 bases between them. The germline V gene has CDR1 LGHNA and CDR2 YNFKEQ. The CDR3 runs to 14 residues. Written as DNA, the CDR3 is TGTGCCAGCAGCCAGGGGCAGGGGAGTGAAAAACTGTTTTTT. It yields the protein CASSQGQGSEKLFF.

CDR3 nucleotide sequence: TGCGCCAGCAGTGAGCCAGGGCATAACTATGGCTACACCTTC. The encoded protein is CASSEPGHNYGYTF. This chain joins TRBV10-2 and TRBJ1-2, with D perhaps matching TRBD1 (5 bases). The CDR3 totals 14 residues. Germline V lookup: CDR1 WSHSY, CDR2 SAAADI. Trimming pared 2 bases from V and 1 base from J, leaving 8 bases between.

The V and J genes are TRBV29-1 and TRBJ1-1; D gene unclear. The CDR3 spans 13 residues. V lost 4 bases and J 3 bases, leaving 12 bases between the germline ends. Germline CDR1 SQVTM, CDR2 ANQGSEA. For the CDR3, the DNA is TGCAGCGTTGGAAGACGACGGGACACTGAAGCTTTCTTT. This translates into CSVGRRRDTEAFF. Drawing the rest from reference TRBV29-1 and TRBJ1-1, the complete variable domain is SAVISQKPSRDICQRGTSLTIQCQVDSQVTMMFWYRQQPGQSLTLIATANQGSEATYESGFVIDKFPISRPNLTFSTLTVSNMSPEDSSIYLCSVGRRRDTEAFFGQGTRLTVV.

This chain uses TRBV19 with TRBJ2-6; 8 nucleotides line up with TRBD1. The CDR3 spans 17 residues. V lost 6 bases to trimming and J lost 0 bases; unmatched junction nucleotides: 7. CDR1 LNHDA and CDR2 SQIVND come from the germline V gene (reference sequence). The CDR3 region has the DNA TGTGCCAGTAGCGGACAGGGATTTAGCTCTGGGGCCAACGTCCTGACTTTC. It encodes CASSGQGFSSGANVLTF.

This chain uses TRBV29-1 with TRBJ1-2; D is possibly TRBD1 (6 bases). Per germline, CDR1 SQVTM and CDR2 ANQGSEA. V lost 7 bases and J 8 bases, leaving 14 bases between the germline ends. The CDR3 spans 11 residues. CDR3 nucleotides: TGCAGCGAAAATACAGGGCCAGGCTACACCTTC. Its translation is CSENTGPGYTF.

This clone was detected only once. The V gene is TRBV11-3, the J gene TRBJ2-1, with 11 positions matching TRBD2. Germline V gene data show CDR1 as SGHNT and CDR2 as YENEEA. The CDR3 totals 16 residues. Trimming at V came to 4 bases and at J to 8 bases, leaving 10 bases not matched to a gene. CDR3 loop: CASSSPLAGGLHEQFF. The CDR3 nucleotides are TGTGCCAGCAGCTCCCCCCTAGCGGGGGGTCTCCATGAGCAGTTCTTC.

This rearrangement joins TRBV13 to TRBJ1-1; D possibly corresponds to TRBD1 (6 bases). The V and J ends lost 5 bases and 5 bases respectively, with 12 bases between them. This CDR3 region has 13 residues. Germline values: CDR1 PRHDT, CDR2 FYEKMQ (reference sequence). CDR3 residues: CASSRQALTEAFF. CDR3 coding DNA: TGTGCCAGCAGCCGACAGGCCCTGACTGAAGCTTTCTTT. Full variable domain (rest looked up from reference TRBV13 and TRBJ1-1): AAGVIQSPRHLIKEKRETATLKCYPIPRHDTVYWYQQGPGQDPQFLISFYEKMQSDKGSIPDRFSAQQFSDYHSELNMSSLELGDSALYFCASSRQALTEAFFGQGTRLTVV.

This clone was detected a few times. The chain carries TRBV6-5 and TRBJ2-7; 10 nucleotides agree with TRBD1. This CDR3 has 14 amino acids. CDR1 is MNHEY and CDR2 is SVGAGI in the germline V gene. V lost 7 bases to trimming and J lost 6 bases; unmatched junction nucleotides: 9. The CDR3 bases are TGTGCCAGCACCTCCGGGACAGGGGCTGGCGAGCAGTACTTC. This sequence encodes CASTSGTGAGEQYF.

The gene calls are TRBV7-6 and TRBJ1-1; 10 bases are a match to TRBD1. V lost 1 base and J lost 6; bases outside the gene matches: 2. The germline V gene has CDR1 SGHVS and CDR2 FNYEAQ. The CDR3 totals 14 residues. The DNA of the CDR3 is TGTGCCAGCAGCTTAGGACAGGGGGCCTCTGAAGCTTTCTTT. Amino acids: CASSLGQGASEAFF.

This clone was seen only a few times. J is TRBJ2-3 and V is TRBV3-1 (or the pseudogene TRBV3-2); D call uncertain. V gave up 4 bases and J gave up 0 bases, with 11 bases separating them. This CDR3 has 15 amino acids. CDR1 is LGHDT, CDR2 YNNKEL, per germline (reference sequence). The CDR3 DNA reads TGTGCCAGCAGCCTGGGCCCCACTAGCACAGATACGCAGTATTTT. Translating it yields CASSLGPTSTDTQYF.

Comment on this clone: An end of the junction differs from the germline gene, which may be a read error. J is TRBJ2-7 and V is TRBV30; D perhaps matches TRBD2 (6 bases). Per the germline V gene, CDR1 is GTSNPN and CDR2 is SVGIG (reference sequence). This CDR3 contains 11 residues. The CDR3 loop is CAWSAGTHEGF. Written as DNA, the CDR3 is TGTGCCTGGAGTGCAGGGACTCACGAGGGCTTC.

The rearrangement links TRBV19 to TRBJ2-3, with 12 bases matching TRBD2. The CDR3 is 18 amino acids. Per the germline V gene, CDR1 is LNHDA and CDR2 is SQIVND (reference sequence). V trimming: 1 base; J trimming: 9 bases; junction bases outside the gene matches: 14. The CDR3 protein is CASSIARGTSGGPGTQYF. As DNA, the CDR3 is TGTGCCAGTAGTATAGCGCGGGGAACTAGCGGGGGGCCAGGAACGCAGTATTTT.